This T cell receptor beta chain was profiled in a study of T cells of healthy individuals. This clonotype was detected many times. TCRdb analysed the 5' RACE reads with MiXCR anew, one entry per CDR3 protein. The sample gives 40,000 to 65,000 distinct CDR3 sequences, approximately 14% of which show up once; roughly 16% is in the top ten. The CDR3 spans 12 residues. CDR1 and CDR2 (germline): DFQATT, SNEGSKA (reference sequence). V shed 3 bases, J shed 6 bases, and the junction held 4 bases outside the gene matches. The sequence was obtained from a human donor in good health. The chain joins TRBV20-1 to TRBJ2-7; 8 bases agree with TRBD1. CDR3 sequence (DNA): TGCAGTGCTAGTCGGACAGGGAGCGAGCAGTACTTC. Its protein product is CSASRTGSEQYF.